Presented here are 12 T cell receptor beta chains from one specimen sequenced in a study of OX40 agonist ivuxolimab in advanced cancers. Some clones are missing from TCRdb's copy, which holds only in-frame ones; the method was immunoSEQ multiplex PCR. The data contain approximately 77,000 clones, around 90% of them singletons. Source: CD4+ or CD8+ T cells sorted from blood, taken in a trial of the OX40 agonist ivuxolimab. These receptors were obtained from an adult with an advanced solid tumor such as melanoma, head and neck, liver or kidney cancer.

The chain recombines TRBV13 with TRBJ1-4; 9 nucleotides agree with TRBD1. This CDR3 comprises 16 residues. The V and J ends lost 2 bases and 7 bases, in that order; junction bases with no gene match: 8. Germline-derived CDR1 and CDR2 are PRHDT and FYEKMQ (reference sequence). CDR3 coding DNA: TGTGCCAGCAGCTTATATCTGACAGGGGGGACTGAAAAACTGTTTTTT. Translating it yields CASSLYLTGGTEKLFF.

The chain is built from TRBV5-1 and TRBJ2-5, with D maybe TRBD2 (5 bases). Germline-derived CDR1 and CDR2 are SGHRS and YFSETQ. The CDR3 contains 16 residues. Trimming pared 1 base from V and 6 bases from J, leaving 19 bases between. CDR3 residues: CASSLSSDGFGKTQYF. CDR3 nucleotide sequence: TGCGCCAGCAGCTTGTCTTCCGACGGGTTCGGGAAGACCCAGTACTTC.

The gene calls are TRBV11-2 and TRBJ2-7; 7 bases are a match to TRBD1. The trim removed 5 bases at V and 5 bases at J, leaving 9 bases unmatched. The germline CDR1 and CDR2 sequences are SGHAT and FQNNGV. The CDR3 length is 14 residues. As DNA, the CDR3 is TGTGCCAGCAGCGCAGACAGGGAAATTGACGAGCAGTACTTC. It translates to CASSADREIDEQYF.

The rearrangement uses TRBV28 and TRBJ2-3; 9 nucleotides align to TRBD2. There are 15 residues in the CDR3. V trimming: 7 bases; J trimming: 6 bases; junction bases outside the gene matches: 11. Germline assignment: CDR1 MDHEN and CDR2 SYDVKM. CDR3 sequence reads: CASIAAGGDVDTQYF. Written as DNA, the CDR3 is TGTGCCAGCATTGCTGCGGGAGGGGACGTGGATACGCAGTATTTT.

The genes are TRBV7-9 and TRBJ1-2, with 7 bases fitting TRBD1. Germline-derived CDR1 and CDR2 are SEHNR and FQNEAQ (reference sequence). V trimming: 5 bases; J trimming: 3 bases; junction bases outside the gene matches: 6. CDR3 size: 14 residues. The CDR3: CASSPSGTDYGYTF. In DNA form, the CDR3 reads TGTGCCAGCAGCCCTTCCGGGACAGACTATGGCTACACCTTC.

The chain combines TRBV5-1 with TRBJ2-3; D uncertain. This CDR3 spans 13 amino acids. Germline V gene lookup returns CDR1 SGHRS and CDR2 YFSETQ. V dropped 6 bases and J dropped 6 bases, with 14 bases sitting between them. The DNA for the CDR3 is TGCGCCAGCATGGACGGAGTGGGGGATACGCAGTATTTT. It codes for CASMDGVGDTQYF.

J is TRBJ2-7 and V is TRBV11-1, with TRBD2 matching 9 bases. J lost 1 base, V lost 4 bases, and 5 bases had no gene match. The CDR3 consists of 15 residues. Per the germline V gene, CDR1 is SGHAT and CDR2 is FQDESV (reference sequence). Here the CDR3 DNA reads TGTGCCAGCAGCTGGGCTAGCGGGGTATCCTACGAGCAGTACTTC. Its translation: CASSWASGVSYEQYF. Together with reference TRBV11-1 and TRBJ2-7, the CDR3 gives the full variable domain: EAEVAQSPRYKITEKSQAVAFWCDPISGHATLYWYRQILGQGPELLVQFQDESVVDDSQLPKDRFSAERLKGVDSTLKIQPAELGDSAMYLCASSWASGVSYEQYFGPGTRLTVT.

The DNA for the CDR3 is TGTGCCAGCAGTCGCCAGGGGGGGAGCAATCAGCCCCAGCATTTT. Its translation: CASSRQGGSNQPQHF. The chain employs TRBV2 and TRBJ1-5; 7 bases match TRBD1. The CDR3 is 15 residues long. Germline loops: CDR1 SNHLY, CDR2 FYNNEI. Germline trimming cut 5 bases from V and 1 base from J; bases unmatched to any gene: 5.

CDR3 in amino acids: CASSLLVGGTETQYF. The CDR3 DNA is TGTGCCAGCAGCCTCCTAGTGGGCGGGACAGAGACCCAGTACTTC. This chain connects TRBV14 to TRBJ2-5; possibly TRBD2 for D (6 bases). The V and J ends lost 4 bases and 4 bases respectively, with 16 bases between them. CDR1 is SGHDN, CDR2 FVKESK, per germline. This CDR3 contains 15 residues.

This clone was detected a few times. The chain employs TRBV19 and TRBJ1-1, with TRBD1 matching over 8 bases. The junction had 18 bases not matched to a gene; V was cut back by 6 bases and J by 3 bases. This CDR3 is 18 amino acids long. Germline V gives CDR1 LNHDA, CDR2 SQIVND (reference sequence). CDR3 coding DNA: TGTGCCAGTAGGGGAGACAGGGGCCCCCCATGGCTGGACACTGAAGCTTTCTTT. This translates into CASRGDRGPPWLDTEAFF.

The chain joins TRBV18 to TRBJ1-2; possible D gene TRBD1, 5 bases. Germline lookup yields CDR1 KGHSH and CDR2 LQKENI. This CDR3 is 15 amino acids long. V lost 4 bases and J lost 8, with 20 bases in between. CDR3 nucleotides: TGTGCCAGCTCACTCGGGACGAATCGGCCCACGGGCTACACCTTC. It encodes CASSLGTNRPTGYTF.

This clone is a singleton in its sample. The V and J genes are TRBV2 and TRBJ2-3; 7 bases line up with TRBD2. Germline lookup yields CDR1 SNHLY and CDR2 FYNNEI. The CDR3 is 14 residues long. V gave up 6 bases and J gave up 3 bases; unmatched junction bases: 6. The CDR3 sequence: CASRMGGGTDTQYF. The CDR3 nucleotides are TGTGCCAGCAGGATGGGGGGAGGGACAGATACGCAGTATTTT. The full variable domain, with the rest looked up from reference TRBV2 and TRBJ2-3, is EPEVTQTPSHQVTQMGQEVILRCVPISNHLYFYWYRQILGQKVEFLVSFYNNEISEKSEIFDDQFSVERPDGSNFTLKIRSTKLEDSAMYFCASRMGGGTDTQYFGPGTRLTVL.